Each of the 22 T cell receptor beta chains below was sequenced from the same sample in a study of shared clonotypes between healthy human individuals. Repertoires were generated with immunoSEQ multiplex PCR, while TCRdb's copy carries only in-frame clones and drops some. The sample has approximately 1.5 million clones; approximately 98.5% are singletons. The sample comprised naive CD4+ T cells sorted from blood. The sample's subset: CD45RA+ positively selected. These receptors were taken from a man aged 25 to 40 in good health.

This clone was seen only once. V is TRBV5-5 and J is TRBJ2-7, with 7 bases lining up with TRBD2. This CDR3 contains 13 residues. V lost 2 bases, J lost 3 bases, and 2 bases stayed unmatched. CDR1 and CDR2 (germline): SGHKS, YYEKEE (reference sequence). CDR3 sequence reads: CASSFGLVYEQYF. The CDR3 DNA reads as TGTGCCAGCAGCTTTGGACTAGTCTACGAGCAGTACTTC. The full variable domain, in which reference TRBV5-5 and TRBJ2-7 provide the parts outside the CDR3, is DAGVTQSPTHLIKTRGQQVTLRCSPISGHKSVSWYQQVLGQGPQFIFQYYEKEERGRGNFPDRFSARQFPNYSSELNVNALLLGDSALYLCASSFGLVYEQYFGPGTRLTVT.

Comments on this clone: The same CDR3 is also encoded by other DNA sequences in this sample. The chain employs TRBV11-2 and TRBJ1-2, with TRBD1 as a possible D gene (5 bases). V gave up 3 bases and J gave up 2 bases, with 7 bases separating them. Germline V gene sequence: CDR1 SGHAT, CDR2 FQNNGV. The CDR3 contains 13 residues. The CDR3 nucleotides are TGTGCCAGCAGCTTTCGGGGGAACTATGGCTACACCTTC. It specifies CASSFRGNYGYTF. Full variable domain (outside the CDR3, taken from reference TRBV11-2 and TRBJ1-2): EAGVAQSPRYKIIEKRQSVAFWCNPISGHATLYWYQQILGQGPKLLIQFQNNGVVDDSQLPKDRFSAERLKGVDSTLKIQPAKLEDSAVYLCASSFRGNYGYTFGSGTRLTVV.

CDR3 sequence reads: CASSDRGATNEKLFF. DNA for the CDR3: TGTGCCAGCAGTGATCGGGGTGCAACTAATGAAAAACTGTTTTTT. The chain joins TRBV28 to TRBJ1-4; D not resolved. CDR3 length: 15 residues. Trimming pared 5 bases from V and 0 bases from J, leaving 10 bases between. CDR1 is MDHEN and CDR2 is SYDVKM in the germline V gene.

The V call is TRBV7-9, the J call TRBJ2-3; 9 bases are shared with TRBD2. The germline gives CDR1 SEHNR, CDR2 FQNEAQ (reference sequence). The V segment lost 1 base and the J segment 1 base; nucleotides outside the gene matches: 9. The length of the CDR3 is 18 residues. The CDR3 DNA is TGTGCCAGCAGCTTAGACTTCCCCTCTAGCGGGGGCACAGATACGCAGTATTTT. It yields the protein CASSLDFPSSGGTDTQYF. Full variable domain (rest looked up from reference TRBV7-9 and TRBJ2-3): DTGVSQNPRHKITKRGQNVTFRCDPISEHNRLYWYRQTLGQGPEFLTYFQNEAQLEKSRLLSDRFSAERPKGSFSTLEIQRTEQGDSAMYLCASSLDFPSSGGTDTQYFGPGTRLTVL.

The V call is TRBV25-1, the J call TRBJ2-3, with 8 bases identical to TRBD2. Unmatched junction bases numbered 5, after V lost 4 bases and J lost 2 bases. Germline CDR1 is MGHDK and CDR2 is SYGVNS. This CDR3 region has 15 residues. The CDR3 nucleotides read TGTGCCAGCAGTGCCTCAGCGGGAGTCACAGATACGCAGTATTTT. This encodes CASSASAGVTDTQYF.

The chain uses TRBV4-1 and TRBJ1-1; the D is unclear. The CDR3 has 12 residues. Germline lookup yields CDR1 MGHRA and CDR2 YSYEKL. The V and J ends lost 3 bases and 0 bases respectively, with 2 bases between them. CDR3 protein: CASSHLNTEAFF. The CDR3 DNA reads as TGCGCCAGCAGCCACTTGAACACTGAAGCTTTCTTT.

The chain recombines TRBV7-2 with TRBJ2-7, with 7 bases aligning to TRBD2. The CDR3 covers 15 residues. V dropped 5 bases and J dropped 5; count of bases not matched to a gene: 12. Germline values: CDR1 SGHTA, CDR2 FQGNSA. The CDR3 DNA sequence: TGTGCCAGCAGCCCGCGACTAGCATCGAGGCACGAGCAGTACTTC. This translates into CASSPRLASRHEQYF.

The gene calls are TRBV29-1 and TRBJ2-3; TRBD2 agrees at 7 bases. V was pared by 5 bases and J by 2 bases, with 7 bases of the junction left unmatched. Germline lookup yields CDR1 SQVTM and CDR2 ANQGSEA. This CDR3 comprises 14 residues. The CDR3 reads CSVTVAGATDTQYF. The CDR3 bases are TGCAGCGTTACAGTTGCGGGAGCCACAGATACGCAGTATTTT.

The rearrangement joins TRBV25-1 to TRBJ2-1; D is possibly TRBD2 (5 bases). Deletions cut 7 bases from V and 4 bases from J, with 11 bases between. The CDR3 is 13 amino acids. Germline assignment: CDR1 MGHDK and CDR2 SYGVNS. The CDR3 DNA reads as TGTGCCAGCAACCCCCCGGGATACAATGAGCAGTTCTTC. This translates into CASNPPGYNEQFF. Full variable domain (outside the CDR3, taken from reference TRBV25-1 and TRBJ2-1): EADIYQTPRYLVIGTGKKITLECSQTMGHDKMYWYQQDPGMELHLIHYSYGVNSTEKGDLSSESTVSRIRTEHFPLTLESARPSHTSQYLCASNPPGYNEQFFGPGTRLTVL.

V and J are TRBV15 and TRBJ1-5; possibly TRBD1 for D (6 bases). This CDR3 is built from 15 residues. CDR1 is LNHNV, CDR2 YYDKDF, per germline (reference sequence). Trimming took 1 base from V and 6 from J, leaving 13 bases between them. The DNA of the CDR3 is TGTGCCACCAGCAGAGTAGACAGGCTCCGTCAGCCCCAGCATTTT. It specifies CATSRVDRLRQPQHF. The full variable domain, rest sourced from reference TRBV15 and TRBJ1-5, is DAMVIQNPRYQVTQFGKPVTLSCSQTLNHNVMYWYQQKSSQAPKLLFHYYDKDFNNEADTPDNFQSRRPNTSFCFLDIRSPGLGDTAMYLCATSRVDRLRQPQHFGDGTRLSIL.

The rearrangement links TRBV9 to TRBJ2-5; perhaps TRBD2 as D (5 bases). Per the germline V gene, CDR1 is SGDLS and CDR2 is YYNGEE. V was trimmed by 0 bases and J by 5 bases, leaving 11 bases between them. This CDR3 region has 14 residues. Here the CDR3 reads CASSVEAERETQYF. The DNA for the CDR3 is TGTGCCAGCAGCGTAGAAGCGGAGCGGGAGACCCAGTACTTC.

The V gene is TRBV5-1, the J gene TRBJ2-7; 7 positions agree with TRBD2. This CDR3 region has 15 residues. Trimming cost V 0 bases and J 2 bases; bases outside gene matches: 5. From germline, CDR1 is SGHRS and CDR2 YFSETQ. CDR3 amino acids: CASSLGPAGTYEQYF. The CDR3 bases are TGCGCCAGCAGCTTGGGTCCAGCGGGAACCTACGAGCAGTACTTC.

The sample holds one count of this clone. The genes are TRBV13 and TRBJ1-1; D not certain. This CDR3 contains 14 residues. Germline V lookup: CDR1 PRHDT, CDR2 FYEKMQ (reference sequence). V lost 3 bases to trimming and J lost 1 base, with 9 bases between them. CDR3 loop: CASSFLPGNTEAFF. CDR3 in DNA: TGTGCCAGCAGCTTTCTGCCCGGGAACACTGAAGCTTTCTTT.

This clone was seen just once. This chain joins TRBV5-5 and TRBJ2-1; the D is unclear. Germline V gives CDR1 SGHKS, CDR2 YYEKEE (reference sequence). The CDR3 spans 16 residues. The V and J ends lost 2 bases and 0 bases respectively, with 12 bases between them. The CDR3 sequence is CASSFRRMSSYNEQFF. Written as DNA, the CDR3 is TGTGCCAGCAGCTTTCGGCGGATGAGCTCCTACAATGAGCAGTTCTTC.

The genes are TRBV18 and TRBJ1-4; no definite D call. Deletions cut 3 bases from V and 5 bases from J, with 7 bases between. Per germline, CDR1 KGHSH and CDR2 LQKENI. This CDR3 spans 13 amino acids. The CDR3 is CASSPQRNEKLFF. DNA for the CDR3: TGTGCCAGCTCACCCCAGCGGAATGAAAAACTGTTTTTT. Using reference TRBV18 and TRBJ1-4 for the parts outside the CDR3, the full variable domain is NAGVMQNPRHLVRRRGQEARLRCSPMKGHSHVYWYRQLPEEGLKFMVYLQKENIIDESGMPKERFSAEFPKEGPSILRIQQVVRGDSAAYFCASSPQRNEKLFFGSGTQLSVL.

V and J are TRBV5-1 and TRBJ2-7; 8 bases are shared with TRBD2. Germline CDR1 SGHRS, CDR2 YFSETQ. The CDR3 consists of 15 residues. The V and J ends lost 3 bases and 4 bases, in that order; junction bases with no gene match: 9. CDR3 region: CASSYGPGRGYEQYF. In DNA form, the CDR3 reads TGCGCCAGCAGCTACGGACCCGGGAGGGGGTACGAGCAGTACTTC.

The V call is TRBV4-1, the J call TRBJ2-3; 9 bases are a match to TRBD2. Germline assignment: CDR1 MGHRA and CDR2 YSYEKL. The CDR3 is 15 residues long. Trimming at V came to 6 bases and at J to 4 bases, leaving 8 bases not matched to a gene. CDR3 residues: CASSLLGLAADTQYF. As DNA, the CDR3 is TGCGCCAGCAGTCTCCTGGGACTAGCAGCAGATACGCAGTATTTT.

The V and J genes are TRBV28 and TRBJ1-1, with 7 bases lining up with TRBD1. Germline assignment: CDR1 MDHEN and CDR2 SYDVKM. This CDR3 is 16 amino acids long. J lost 2 bases, V lost 3 bases, and 9 bases had no gene match. CDR3 protein: CASSFGAGGLNTEAFF. DNA for the CDR3: TGTGCCAGCAGTTTTGGGGCAGGGGGTCTCAACACTGAAGCTTTCTTT. Full variable domain (missing parts from reference TRBV28 and TRBJ1-1): DVKVTQSSRYLVKRTGEKVFLECVQDMDHENMFWYRQDPGLGLRLIYFSYDVKMKEKGDIPEGYSVSREKKERFSLILESASTNQTSMYLCASSFGAGGLNTEAFFGQGTRLTVV.

This chain connects TRBV2 to TRBJ1-2; D unresolved. The CDR3 contains 12 residues. Germline CDR1 reads SNHLY; CDR2 reads FYNNEI. The V end was cut by 2 bases, the J end by 4 bases, with 5 bases between. CDR3 sequence reads: CASSELVYGYTF. CDR3 coding DNA: TGTGCCAGCAGTGAACTGGTCTATGGCTACACCTTC.

The chain couples TRBV6-6 to TRBJ1-5; D might be TRBD1 (5 bases). The CDR3 is 14 residues long. Per germline, CDR1 MNHNY and CDR2 SVGAGI (reference sequence). V was clipped by 4 bases and J by 3 bases, with 10 bases between them. The CDR3 region is CASSFRQYNQPQHF. CDR3 sequence (DNA): TGTGCCAGCAGTTTTAGACAGTACAATCAGCCCCAGCATTTT.

This chain connects TRBV29-1 to TRBJ2-3; tentatively, D is TRBD1 or TRBD2 (7 bases each). Deletions cut 6 bases from V and 3 bases from J, with 16 bases between. This CDR3 spans 14 amino acids. The germline V gene encodes CDR1 SQVTM and CDR2 ANQGSEA. The CDR3 protein is CSVTGAGVTDTQYF. Here the CDR3 DNA reads TGCAGCGTAACAGGGGCGGGAGTTACAGATACGCAGTATTTT.

The chain links TRBV4-3 to TRBJ2-1; TRBD1 is a possible D gene (5 bases). The CDR3 spans 15 residues. V lost 0 bases to trimming and J lost 4 bases, with 10 bases between them. The germline CDR1 and CDR2 sequences are LGHNA and YSLEER. The CDR3 DNA follows: TGCGCCAGCAGCCAAGAAGGGGTAAATTACAATGAGCAGTTCTTC. It yields the protein CASSQEGVNYNEQFF.